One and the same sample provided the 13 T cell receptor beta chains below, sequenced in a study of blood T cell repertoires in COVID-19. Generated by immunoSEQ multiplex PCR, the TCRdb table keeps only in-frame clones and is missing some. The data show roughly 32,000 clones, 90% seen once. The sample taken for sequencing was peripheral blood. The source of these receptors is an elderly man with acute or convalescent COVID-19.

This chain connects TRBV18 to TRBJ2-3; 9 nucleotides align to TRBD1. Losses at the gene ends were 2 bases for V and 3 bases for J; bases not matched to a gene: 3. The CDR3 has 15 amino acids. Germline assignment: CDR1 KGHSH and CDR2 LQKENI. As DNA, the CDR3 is TGTGCCAGCTCACCAGGGACAGGGAAAACAGATACGCAGTATTTT. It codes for CASSPGTGKTDTQYF.

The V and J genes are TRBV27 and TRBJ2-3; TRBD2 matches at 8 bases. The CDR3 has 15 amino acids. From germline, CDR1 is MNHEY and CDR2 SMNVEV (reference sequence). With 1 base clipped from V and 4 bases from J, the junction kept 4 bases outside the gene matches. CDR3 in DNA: TGTGCCAGCAGTTTATGGACTAGCATCCCAGATACGCAGTATTTT. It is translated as CASSLWTSIPDTQYF.

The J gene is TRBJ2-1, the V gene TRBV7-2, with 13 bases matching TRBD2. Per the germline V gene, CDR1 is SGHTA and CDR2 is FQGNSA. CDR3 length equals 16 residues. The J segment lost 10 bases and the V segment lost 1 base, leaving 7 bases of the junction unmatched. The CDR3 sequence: CASSLGGTSGVREQFF. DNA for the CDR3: TGTGCCAGCAGCTTAGGGGGGACTAGCGGGGTTCGGGAGCAGTTCTTC.

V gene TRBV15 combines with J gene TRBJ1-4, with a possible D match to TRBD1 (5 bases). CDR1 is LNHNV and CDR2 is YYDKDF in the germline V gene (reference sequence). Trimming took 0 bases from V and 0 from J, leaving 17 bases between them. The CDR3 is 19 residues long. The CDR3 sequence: CATSRDSRGVRATNEKLFF. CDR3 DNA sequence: TGTGCCACCAGCAGAGATTCTCGGGGGGTGCGAGCAACTAATGAAAAACTGTTTTTT.

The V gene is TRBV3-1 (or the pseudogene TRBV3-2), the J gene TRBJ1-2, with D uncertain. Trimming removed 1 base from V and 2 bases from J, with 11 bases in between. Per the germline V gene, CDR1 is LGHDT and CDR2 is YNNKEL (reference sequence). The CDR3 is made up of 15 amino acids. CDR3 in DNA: TGTGCCAGCAGCCAAGCCCTGACTGGGAACTATGGCTACACCTTC. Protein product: CASSQALTGNYGYTF.

As DNA, the CDR3 is TGTGCCAGTAGTATCCAGGGGGCCTACGAGCAGTACTTC. Encoded protein: CASSIQGAYEQYF. The J gene is TRBJ2-7, the V gene TRBV19; 7 positions agree with TRBD1. Germline trimming cut 3 bases from V and 2 bases from J; bases unmatched to any gene: 1. Per germline, CDR1 LNHDA and CDR2 SQIVND (reference sequence). The CDR3 has 13 residues.

The CDR3 reads CASRYSTDTQYF. For the CDR3, the DNA is TGTGCCAGCAGGTATAGCACAGATACGCAGTATTTT. The chain combines TRBV5-5 with TRBJ2-3; D is undetermined. Trimming stripped 5 bases from V and 0 bases from J, with 4 bases between. The CDR3 runs 12 residues. Germline values: CDR1 SGHKS, CDR2 YYEKEE (reference sequence).

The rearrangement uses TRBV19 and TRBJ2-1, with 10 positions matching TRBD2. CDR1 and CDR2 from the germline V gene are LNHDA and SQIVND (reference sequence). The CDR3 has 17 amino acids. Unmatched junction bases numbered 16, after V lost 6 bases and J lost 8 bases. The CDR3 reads CASSPRPAGGLGDEQFF. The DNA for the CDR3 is TGTGCCAGTAGCCCGAGGCCAGCGGGGGGGCTGGGTGATGAGCAGTTCTTC.

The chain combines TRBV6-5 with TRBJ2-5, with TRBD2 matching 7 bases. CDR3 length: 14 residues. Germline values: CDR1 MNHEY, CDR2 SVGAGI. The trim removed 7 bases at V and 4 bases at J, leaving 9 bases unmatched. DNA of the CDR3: TGTGCCAGCACCTACGGGGCGGGGGTAGAGACCCAGTACTTC. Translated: CASTYGAGVETQYF.

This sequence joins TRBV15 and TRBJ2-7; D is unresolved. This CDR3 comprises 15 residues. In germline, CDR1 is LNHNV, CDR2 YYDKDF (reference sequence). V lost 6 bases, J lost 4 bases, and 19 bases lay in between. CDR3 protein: CATSSPPAGGYEQYF. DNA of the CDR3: TGTGCCACCAGTAGTCCCCCCGCAGGTGGTTACGAGCAGTACTTC.

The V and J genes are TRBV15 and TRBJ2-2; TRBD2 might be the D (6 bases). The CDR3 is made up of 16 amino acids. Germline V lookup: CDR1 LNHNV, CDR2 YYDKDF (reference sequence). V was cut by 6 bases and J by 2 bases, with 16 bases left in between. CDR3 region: CATRIVGTHNTGELFF. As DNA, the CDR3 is TGTGCCACCAGGATCGTCGGGACTCATAACACCGGGGAGCTGTTTTTT.

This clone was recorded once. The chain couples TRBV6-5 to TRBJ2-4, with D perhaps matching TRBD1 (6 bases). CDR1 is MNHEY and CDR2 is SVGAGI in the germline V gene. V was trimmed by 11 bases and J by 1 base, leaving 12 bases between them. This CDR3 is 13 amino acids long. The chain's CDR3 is CAAGEGAKNIQYF. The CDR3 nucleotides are TGTGCCGCAGGGGAAGGCGCCAAAAACATTCAGTACTTC.

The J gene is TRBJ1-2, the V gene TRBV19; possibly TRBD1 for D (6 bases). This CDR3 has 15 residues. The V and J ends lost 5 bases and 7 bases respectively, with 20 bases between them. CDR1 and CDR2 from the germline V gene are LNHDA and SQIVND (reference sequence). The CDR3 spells CASSSPDRSSGGYTF. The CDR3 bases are TGTGCCAGTAGTTCCCCGGACAGAAGTTCTGGTGGCTACACCTTC. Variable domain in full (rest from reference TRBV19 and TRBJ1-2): DGGITQSPKYLFRKEGQNVTLSCEQNLNHDAMYWYRQDPGQGLRLIYYSQIVNDFQKGDIAEGYSVSREKKESFPLTVTSAQKNPTAFYLCASSSPDRSSGGYTFGSGTRLTVV.